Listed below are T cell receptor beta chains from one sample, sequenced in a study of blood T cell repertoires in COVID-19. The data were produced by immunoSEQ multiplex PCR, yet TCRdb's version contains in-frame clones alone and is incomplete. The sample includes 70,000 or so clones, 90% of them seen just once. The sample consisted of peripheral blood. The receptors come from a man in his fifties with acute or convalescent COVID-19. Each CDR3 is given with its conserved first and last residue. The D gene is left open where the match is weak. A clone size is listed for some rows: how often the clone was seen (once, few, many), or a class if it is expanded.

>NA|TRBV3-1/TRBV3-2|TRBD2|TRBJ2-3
CASSPRALAGGADTQYF
TGTGCCAGCAGCCCGAGAGCACTAGCGGGGGGGGCAGATACGCAGTATTTT
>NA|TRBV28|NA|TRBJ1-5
CASTSGGNNNQPQHF
TGTGCCAGCACCTCGGGAGGGAATAACAATCAGCCCCAGCATTTT
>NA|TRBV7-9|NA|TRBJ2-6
CASSLAKGLSGANVLTF
TGTGCCAGCAGCTTAGCTAAGGGGTTGTCTGGGGCCAACGTCCTGACTTTC
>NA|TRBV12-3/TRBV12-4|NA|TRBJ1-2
CASSFRDYGYTF
TGTGCCAGCAGTTTCAGGGACTATGGCTACACCTTC
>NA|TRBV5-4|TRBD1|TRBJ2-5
CASSLGDRGGETQYF
TGTGCCAGCAGCTTGGGGGACAGGGGGGGAGAGACCCAGTACTTC
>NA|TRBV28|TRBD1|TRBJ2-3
CASSQDRGTDTQYF
TGTGCCAGCAGTCAAGACAGGGGCACAGATACGCAGTATTTT
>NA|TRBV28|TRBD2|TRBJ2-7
CASRGLAGDGYEQYF
TGTGCCAGCAGGGGACTAGCGGGAGATGGCTACGAGCAGTACTTC
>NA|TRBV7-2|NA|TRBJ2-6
CASSLQNIMTGANVLTF
TGTGCCAGCAGCTTACAAAACATAATGACAGGGGCCAACGTCCTGACTTTC
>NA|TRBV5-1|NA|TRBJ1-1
CASSLTGNTEAFF
TGCGCCAGCAGCTTAACAGGGAACACTGAAGCTTTCTTT
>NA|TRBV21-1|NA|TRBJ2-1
CASGHGEAGEFREQFF
TGTGCCAGCGGACACGGTGAGGCGGGGGAGTTCAGGGAGCAGTTCTTC
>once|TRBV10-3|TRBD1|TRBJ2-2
CAISENRGNTGELFF
TGTGCCATCAGTGAGAACAGGGGGAACACCGGGGAGCTGTTTTTT
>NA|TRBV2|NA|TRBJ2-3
CASSDQGSTDTQYF
TGTGCCAGCAGTGACCAGGGGAGCACAGATACGCAGTATTTT
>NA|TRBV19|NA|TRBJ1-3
CASSIGSGVGNTIYF
TGTGCCAGTAGTATCGGAAGCGGGGTTGGAAACACCATATATTTT
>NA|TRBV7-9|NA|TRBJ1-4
CASSLQGLGEKLFF
TGTGCCAGCAGCCTCCAGGGGTTAGGGGAAAAACTGTTTTTT
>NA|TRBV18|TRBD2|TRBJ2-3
CASSPQPRASGNPDTQYF
TGTGCCAGCTCACCACAGCCTCGTGCTAGCGGGAACCCAGATACGCAGTATTTT
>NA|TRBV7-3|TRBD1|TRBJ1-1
CASSLTGQGYTEAFF
TGTGCCAGCAGCTTAACCGGACAGGGGTACACTGAAGCTTTCTTT
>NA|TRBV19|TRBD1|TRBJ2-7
CASSARQGADEQYF
TGTGCCAGTAGTGCCCGACAGGGGGCGGACGAGCAGTACTTC
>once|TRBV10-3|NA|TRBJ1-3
CAISPSGARNTIYF
TGTGCCATCAGTCCCTCAGGGGCTAGAAACACCATATATTTT
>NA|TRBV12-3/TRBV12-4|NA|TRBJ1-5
CASSLAQGQPQHF
TGTGCCAGCAGTTTAGCGCAGGGGCAGCCCCAGCATTTT
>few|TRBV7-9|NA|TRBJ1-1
CASTYSEGTEAFF
TGTGCCAGCACCTACAGCGAGGGCACTGAAGCTTTCTTT
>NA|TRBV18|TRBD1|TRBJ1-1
CASSFDRDEAFF
TGTGCCAGCTCATTTGACAGGGATGAAGCTTTCTTT
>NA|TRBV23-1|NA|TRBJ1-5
CASSGPSAPQHF
TGCGCCAGCAGCGGTCCTTCCGCGCCCCAGCATTTT
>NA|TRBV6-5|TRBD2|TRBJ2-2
CASKGTSSTGELFF
TGTGCCAGCAAAGGGACTAGCAGCACCGGGGAGCTGTTTTTT
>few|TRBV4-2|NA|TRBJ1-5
CASSQSLLGNQPQHF
TGTGCCAGCAGCCAGAGTTTACTGGGCAATCAGCCCCAGCATTTT
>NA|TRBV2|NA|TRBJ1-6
CASSARLSPLHF
TGTGCCAGCAGCGCCAGGTTGTCACCCCTCCACTTT
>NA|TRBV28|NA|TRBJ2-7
CASSLSVANYEQYF
TGTGCCAGCAGTTTATCGGTAGCGAACTACGAGCAGTACTTC
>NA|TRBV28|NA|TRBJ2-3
CASSLSSDTQYF
TGTGCCAGCAGTTTGTCGTCAGATACGCAGTATTTT
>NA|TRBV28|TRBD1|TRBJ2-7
CASRNPTGSDQYF
TGTGCCAGCAGAAACCCGACAGGGTCGGATCAGTACTTC
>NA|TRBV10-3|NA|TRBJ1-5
CAISERTENQPQHF
TGTGCCATCAGTGAGCGTACAGAAAATCAGCCCCAGCATTTT
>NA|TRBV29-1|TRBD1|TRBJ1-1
CSVGTGRAVTEAFF
TGCAGCGTGGGGACAGGGAGGGCGGTCACTGAAGCTTTCTTT
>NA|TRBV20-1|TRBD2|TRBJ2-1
CSKGLNEQFF
TGCAGTAAGGGACTAAATGAGCAGTTCTTC
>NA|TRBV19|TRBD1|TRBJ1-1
CASRPGTGSRLNTEAFF
TGTGCCAGTAGACCCGGGACAGGGAGCCGCCTGAACACTGAAGCTTTCTTT
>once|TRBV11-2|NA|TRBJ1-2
CASSLGAGGNGYTF
TGTGCCAGCAGCTTAGGGGCCGGGGGGAATGGCTACACCTTC
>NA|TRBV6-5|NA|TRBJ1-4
CASSYTPTNEKLFF
TGTGCCAGCAGTTACACACCAACTAATGAAAAACTGTTTTTT
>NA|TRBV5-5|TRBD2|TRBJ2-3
CASSLSASGGSTDTQYF
TGTGCCAGCAGCTTGTCAGCTAGCGGGGGGAGCACAGATACGCAGTATTTT
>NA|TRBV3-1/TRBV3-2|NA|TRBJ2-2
CASSQVGASNTGELFF
TGTGCCAGCAGCCAAGTGGGGGCTTCGAACACCGGGGAGCTGTTTTTT